This entry lists 6 T cell receptor beta chains sequenced from one sample in a study of cytomegalovirus exposure and HLA in healthy donors. PCR involved 60 Vbeta and 13 Jbeta primers. Clones were read by immunoSEQ multiplex PCR, and TCRdb kept only the in-frame ones, dropping some. Of roughly 150,000 clones listed, about 80% are singletons. The specimen sequenced was PBMCs. Receptors originate from a man aged 18 to 30 in good health and CMV-seropositive.

The chain links TRBV15 to TRBJ2-3; D is undetermined. Trimming stripped 7 bases from V and 0 bases from J, with 11 bases between. Germline V gives CDR1 LNHNV, CDR2 YYDKDF (reference sequence). The CDR3 is 14 amino acids. The CDR3 coding sequence is TGTGCCACCAACGCAAGACTCAGCACAGATACGCAGTATTTT. Amino acid sequence: CATNARLSTDTQYF.

The rearrangement links TRBV6-5 to TRBJ2-7; 8 bases map to TRBD2. Germline V gives CDR1 MNHEY, CDR2 SVGAGI. V lost 1 base, J lost 4 bases, and 6 bases stayed unmatched. CDR3 size: 15 residues. The CDR3 nucleotides are TGTGCCAGCAGTTACTTAGCGGGATCCAGTTACGAGCAGTACTTC. Its translation: CASSYLAGSSYEQYF.

This sequence joins TRBV30 and TRBJ2-5; tentatively, D is TRBD2 (5 bases). The CDR3 totals 12 residues. The ends were cut back, 8 bases at V and 5 bases at J, with 15 bases in the middle. Germline V gene sequence: CDR1 GTSNPN, CDR2 SVGIG (reference sequence). DNA of the CDR3: TGTGCCATTTTGGCTAGCAGGGAGACCCAGTACTTC. Its translation is CAILASRETQYF.

This clone was seen a handful of times. The chain uses TRBV4-3 and TRBJ2-7; TRBD2 aligns across 10 bases. The CDR3 covers 15 residues. Germline lookup yields CDR1 LGHNA and CDR2 YSLEER. The V and J ends lost 1 base and 7 bases, in that order; junction bases with no gene match: 7. The CDR3 spells CASSQVASGSSEQYF. CDR3 coding DNA: TGCGCCAGCAGCCAAGTGGCTAGCGGGAGCAGTGAGCAGTACTTC.

The CDR3 loop is CASSQDVQGGNQPQHF. CDR3 bases: TGTGCCAGCAGCCAAGACGTGCAGGGAGGGAATCAGCCCCAGCATTTT. V usage is TRBV4-2 and J usage is TRBJ1-5; possible D gene TRBD1, 5 bases. This CDR3 spans 16 amino acids. Germline V gene data show CDR1 as LGHNA and CDR2 as YNFKEQ. The V gene lost 0 bases and the J gene lost 4 bases, with 13 bases spanning the gap.

V gene TRBV13 combines with J gene TRBJ1-5, with D maybe TRBD1 (6 bases). V lost 5 bases and J lost 3, with 11 bases in between. The germline CDR1 and CDR2 sequences are PRHDT and FYEKMQ (reference sequence). There are 14 residues in the CDR3. The CDR3 sequence is CASSVRGANQPQHF. CDR3 DNA: TGTGCCAGCAGCGTCAGGGGTGCCAATCAGCCCCAGCATTTT.